These 18 T cell receptor beta chains were all obtained from the same sample, sequenced in a study of vaccination and CD4 T cells after COVID-19. Treatment: roughly nine-day PBMC culture with coronavirus spike peptide pools or control peptides (ViraFEST assay). Researchers used the Oncomine TCR Beta short-read assay to sequence DNA from cultured CD4+ T cells. TCRdb fed the PCR reads into MiXCR, producing one record per CDR3 protein. The top ten hold less than 25% of the sample, which has approximately 9,600 distinct CDR3 sequences, 48% seen once. Their antigens are not known. The specimen sequenced was CD4+ T cells from blood, cultured in vitro. These TCRs come from a human donor who had recovered from COVID-19.

The V and J genes are TRBV7-3 and TRBJ2-7; 7 bases are a match to TRBD2. The ends lost 5 bases at V and 0 bases at J; junction bases unmatched: 7. Looked up from germline, CDR1 is SGHTA and CDR2 is FQGTGA. The CDR3 runs to 15 residues. In nucleotides, the CDR3 is TGTGCCAGCAGCCCCACGGGGGGTAGCTCCTACGAGCAGTACTTC. It yields the protein CASSPTGGSSYEQYF.

The gene calls are TRBV19 and TRBJ1-6; TRBD1 aligns across 11 bases. The CDR3 sequence is 15 residues long. V gave up 9 bases and J gave up 6 bases; unmatched junction bases: 7. The germline CDR1 and CDR2 sequences are LNHDA and SQIVND (reference sequence). The CDR3 spells CASQKGTGGNSPLHF. In DNA, the CDR3 is TGTGCCAGCCAGAAGGGGACAGGGGGTAATTCACCCCTCCACTTT.

The rearrangement links TRBV19 to TRBJ2-7; the D is unclear. Per the germline V gene, CDR1 is LNHDA and CDR2 is SQIVND (reference sequence). Trimming removed 9 bases from V and 3 bases from J, with 12 bases in between. The CDR3 is 12 residues long. This CDR3 is CASTDVNYEQYF. The CDR3 region has the DNA TGTGCCAGCACAGACGTAAACTACGAGCAGTACTTC.

The chain is built from TRBV20-1 and TRBJ1-5; the D gene is possibly TRBD1 (5 bases). CDR1 DFQATT and CDR2 SNEGSKA come from the germline V gene (reference sequence). The CDR3 covers 15 residues. V was cut by 0 bases and J by 5 bases, with 14 bases left in between. The CDR3, as DNA: TGCAGTGCTAGAGATCCCTTCGGCAGGGATCAGCCCCAGCATTTT. It translates to CSARDPFGRDQPQHF.

The V call is TRBV7-9, the J call TRBJ2-7; maybe TRBD1 (6 bases). Germline CDR1 reads SEHNR; CDR2 reads FQNEAQ (reference sequence). V was clipped by 0 bases and J by 8 bases, with 8 bases between them. The CDR3 has 12 residues. CDR3 loop: CASSLAGAQQYF. The CDR3 coding sequence is TGTGCCAGCAGCTTAGCGGGGGCCCAGCAGTACTTC.

This clonotype was detected only a few times. This chain uses TRBV6-4 with TRBJ1-5; D call uncertain. V was shortened by 4 bases and J by 0 bases, with 10 bases between the two germline ends. Germline loops: CDR1 MRHNA, CDR2 SNTAGT. The CDR3 spans 15 residues. CDR3 protein: CASSAVGNSNQPQHF. CDR3 sequence (DNA): TGTGCCAGCAGTGCGGTCGGGAATAGCAATCAGCCCCAGCATTTT.

In its sample, this clonotype is medium-sized. CDR3 in DNA: TGTGCCATCAGTGAGTCCAGAGACGGGAACACTGAAGCTTTCTTT. It codes for CAISESRDGNTEAFF. The gene calls are TRBV10-3 and TRBJ1-1; D remains unclear. CDR1 and CDR2 from the germline V gene are ENHRY and SYGVKD. The CDR3 has 15 amino acids. The V and J ends lost 0 bases and 1 base respectively, with 9 bases between them.

This clonotype was detected only a few times. V is TRBV15 and J is TRBJ2-5; no definite D call. The CDR3 extends over 14 amino acids. V lost 0 bases and J lost 5, with 10 bases in between. In germline, CDR1 is LNHNV, CDR2 YYDKDF (reference sequence). The DNA of the CDR3 is TGTGCCACCAGCAGAGATCGGCGATTTGAGACCCAGTACTTC. Translation: CATSRDRRFETQYF. Full variable domain (outside the CDR3, taken from reference TRBV15 and TRBJ2-5): DAMVIQNPRYQVTQFGKPVTLSCSQTLNHNVMYWYQQKSSQAPKLLFHYYDKDFNNEADTPDNFQSRRPNTSFCFLDIRSPGLGDTAMYLCATSRDRRFETQYFGPGTRLLVL.

This clonotype was detected only a few times. This chain uses TRBV5-8 with TRBJ2-7; 12 bases line up with TRBD2. Germline lookup yields CDR1 SGHTS and CDR2 YDEGEE. The V segment lost 3 bases and the J segment 3 bases; nucleotides outside the gene matches: 4. The CDR3 covers 15 residues. The CDR3 spells CASSWETSGGYEQYF. CDR3 sequence (DNA): TGTGCCAGCAGCTGGGAGACTAGCGGGGGCTACGAGCAGTACTTC.

The chain combines TRBV20-1 with TRBJ1-2, with 9 bases fitting TRBD1. V lost 5 bases and J lost 2; bases outside the gene matches: 6. There are 14 residues in the CDR3. Per the germline V gene, CDR1 is DFQATT and CDR2 is SNEGSKA (reference sequence). The CDR3, as DNA: TGCAGTGCTCAATCGGACAGGGGAAACTATGGCTACACCTTC. Translated: CSAQSDRGNYGYTF.

The genes are TRBV20-1 and TRBJ1-2; no clear D. Looked up from germline, CDR1 is DFQATT and CDR2 is SNEGSKA (reference sequence). This CDR3 spans 14 amino acids. With 2 bases removed from V and 8 bases from J, the gap between germline ends came to 18 bases. The CDR3 nucleotides are TGCAGTGCTAGACCCTTCGCTAGTGCGCGGGGCTACACCTTC. It codes for CSARPFASARGYTF.

For the CDR3, the DNA is TGTGCCAGTAGGGTCACCGGGACCGTCAACACTGAAGCTTTCTTT. As protein: CASRVTGTVNTEAFF. This sequence joins TRBV19 and TRBJ1-1; D perhaps matches TRBD1 (5 bases). The ends were cut back, 6 bases at V and 2 bases at J, with 16 bases in the middle. The CDR3 has 15 amino acids. CDR1 and CDR2 (germline): LNHDA, SQIVND (reference sequence).

The chain couples TRBV28 to TRBJ1-2; 7 bases line up with TRBD1. CDR3 length: 15 amino acids. Trimming took 6 bases from V and 4 from J; bases not matched to a gene: 11. Germline CDR1 MDHEN, CDR2 SYDVKM. The DNA for the CDR3 is TGTGCCAGCAGGCTGGGTGCGGGACAGATCTATGGCTACACCTTC. Its translation: CASRLGAGQIYGYTF.

This chain joins TRBV7-3 and TRBJ2-3; TRBD2 matches at 9 bases. This CDR3 has 16 amino acids. CDR1 and CDR2 (germline): SGHTA, FQGTGA. V dropped 0 bases and J dropped 5; count of bases not matched to a gene: 6. The CDR3 nucleotides are TGTGCCAGCAGCTTAACCCCCAGCGGGGGGAGAGATACGCAGTATTTT. The encoded protein is CASSLTPSGGRDTQYF.

The chain carries TRBV7-2 and TRBJ1-3; 9 bases match TRBD1. CDR3 length: 14 residues. The germline gives CDR1 SGHTA, CDR2 FQGNSA. V lost 5 bases and J lost 2; bases outside the gene matches: 1. CDR3 in DNA: TGTGCCAGCAGCCGGGACAGGGCTGGAAACACCATATATTTT. Translating gives CASSRDRAGNTIYF.

V usage is TRBV5-4 and J usage is TRBJ1-2, with unresolved D. CDR3 length: 13 amino acids. The V gene lost 3 bases and the J gene lost 3 bases, with 9 bases spanning the gap. Per germline, CDR1 SGHNT and CDR2 YYREEE (reference sequence). For the CDR3, the DNA is TGTGCCAGCAGCTCCTCGACGGACTATGGCTACACCTTC. It translates to CASSSSTDYGYTF.

Comment on this clonotype: Possible read error: a much larger clone is one base away. The rearrangement uses TRBV20-1 and TRBJ1-5, with D perhaps TRBD1 (6 bases). Germline CDR1 DFQATT, CDR2 SNEGSKA (reference sequence). The CDR3 spans 15 residues. The CDR3 protein is CSAGGGAYSNKPQHF. CDR3 DNA sequence: TGCAGTGCTGGGGGGGGCGCTTATAGCAATAAGCCCCAGCATTTT.

This clonotype is large by share. The chain employs TRBV4-2 and TRBJ1-2; D unclear. The germline V gene has CDR1 LGHNA and CDR2 YNFKEQ. This CDR3 contains 14 residues. V lost 1 base to trimming and J lost 5 bases, with 11 bases between them. CDR3 protein: CASSQGPLGYGYTF. The CDR3 DNA follows: TGTGCCAGCAGCCAAGGACCACTTGGGTATGGCTACACCTTC.